The present TCR beta chain was sequenced within a study of blood T cell repertoires in COVID-19. Study background: COVID-19 samples, acute and convalescent, were from the United States, Italy and Spain.

Deletions cut 0 bases from V and 12 bases from J, with 14 bases between. This CDR3 contains 13 residues. Germline lookup yields CDR1 MNHEY and CDR2 SVGAGI. Source study methods: Amplification of reference gene primers provided the estimated nucleated cell counts. The table came from immunoSEQ multiplex PCR; TCRdb's copy has only in-frame clones and leaves some out. The V and J calls and clone size were taken over from that table, and D and trimming were inferred from the DNA. Among hundreds of thousands of clones listed, around 85% were seen once. Material for sequencing was peripheral blood. The TCR sequence derives from a human donor in a cohort sampled during active COVID-19. The V call is TRBV6-5, the J call TRBJ1-1, with a tentative D call TRBD1 (5 bases). The CDR3 nucleotides are TGTGCCAGCAGTTACTCCCTATGGGGGAGGACTTTCTTT. It yields the protein CASSYSLWGRTFF.